Listed below are T cell receptor beta chains from one sample, sequenced in a study of T cell responses to AZD1222 COVID-19 vaccine. Profiled with immunoSEQ multiplex PCR; TCRdb holds only in-frame clones, not every one. This table holds 95,000 to 150,000 clones, around 87% found once. The sequencing used peripheral blood, collected on day 0 of AZD1222 vaccination. The receptors stem from an adult in good health. The CDR3 runs from the conserved cysteine through the conserved F or W. A D gene is named only where the DNA matches it firmly. Some rows mark clone size as missing; the rest say once, few, many or name a class of expanded clone.

j_gene,d_gene,v_gene,abundance,CDR3aa,CDR3nt
TRBJ2-3,-,TRBV9,-,CASSAAGLEADTQYF,TGTGCCAGCAGCGCCGCGGGCCTCGAGGCAGATACGCAGTATTTT
TRBJ2-1,-,TRBV11-2,-,CASSDTGWGPGNSYNEQFF,TGTGCCAGCAGCGACACCGGCTGGGGCCCGGGCAACTCCTACAATGAGCAGTTCTTC
TRBJ1-1,-,TRBV3-1/TRBV3-2,-,CASSQPSDRNTEAFF,TGTGCCAGCAGCCAACCGTCCGACAGGAACACTGAAGCTTTCTTT
TRBJ1-2,-,TRBV10-1,-,CASSWVPGYTF,TGCGCCAGCAGCTGGGTGCCTGGCTACACCTTC
TRBJ1-6,-,TRBV27,-,CASGFSPLHF,TGTGCCAGCGGCTTCTCACCCCTCCACTTT
TRBJ2-7,-,TRBV4-2,-,CASSQGRGTYEQYF,TGTGCCAGCAGCCAAGGTCGCGGAACCTACGAGCAGTACTTC
TRBJ2-1,-,TRBV3-1/TRBV3-2,-,CASSPRLGAQEQFF,TGTGCCAGCAGCCCCCGACTGGGGGCCCAAGAGCAGTTCTTC
TRBJ2-3,-,TRBV12-3/TRBV12-4,once,CASSLLSTDTQYF,TGTGCCAGCAGCCTACTAAGCACAGATACGCAGTATTTT
TRBJ2-5,TRBD1,TRBV7-2,-,CASTPRGDRVETQYF,TGTGCCAGCACCCCCCGGGGGGACAGGGTTGAGACCCAGTACTTC
TRBJ2-7,-,TRBV2,-,CASRDAYEQYF,TGTGCCAGCAGAGACGCCTACGAGCAGTACTTC
TRBJ2-2,TRBD2,TRBV9,-,CASSVASAGNGELFF,TGTGCCAGCAGCGTAGCCTCAGCGGGGAACGGGGAGCTGTTTTTT